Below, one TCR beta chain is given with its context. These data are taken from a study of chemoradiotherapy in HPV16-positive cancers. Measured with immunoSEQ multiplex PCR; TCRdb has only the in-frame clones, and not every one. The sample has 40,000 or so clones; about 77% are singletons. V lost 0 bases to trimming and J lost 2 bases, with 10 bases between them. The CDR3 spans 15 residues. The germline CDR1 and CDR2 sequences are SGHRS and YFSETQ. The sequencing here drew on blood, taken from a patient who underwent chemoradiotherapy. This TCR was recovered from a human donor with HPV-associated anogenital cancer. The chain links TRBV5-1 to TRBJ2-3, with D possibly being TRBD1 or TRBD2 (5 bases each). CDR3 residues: CASSLGLGTTDTQYF. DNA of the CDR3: TGCGCCAGCAGCTTGGGGCTCGGGACCACAGATACGCAGTATTTT.